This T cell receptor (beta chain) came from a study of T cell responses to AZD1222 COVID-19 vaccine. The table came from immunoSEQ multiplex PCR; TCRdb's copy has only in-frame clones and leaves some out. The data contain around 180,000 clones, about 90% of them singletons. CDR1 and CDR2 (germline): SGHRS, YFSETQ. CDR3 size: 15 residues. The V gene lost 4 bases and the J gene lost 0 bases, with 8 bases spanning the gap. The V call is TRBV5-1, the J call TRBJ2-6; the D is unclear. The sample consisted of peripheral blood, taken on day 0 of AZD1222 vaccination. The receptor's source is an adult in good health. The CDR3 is CASSPPRSGANVLTF. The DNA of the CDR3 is TGCGCCAGCAGCCCCCCTCGCTCTGGGGCCAACGTCCTGACTTTC.